These T cell receptor beta chains were read from a single sample in a study of blood T cell repertoires in COVID-19. Data came from immunoSEQ multiplex PCR; TCRdb stores just in-frame clones and leaves some out. The sample includes tens of thousands of clones, approximately 82% seen only once; the top ten take about 5%. Sequencing input: peripheral blood. These receptors all come from a man aged 45 to 65 with active COVID-19. The CDR3 runs from the conserved cysteine through the conserved F or W. D genes are given only for firm matches. Clone size, where shown, is once, few, many, or a class for clones that have expanded.

abundance: -
v_gene: TRBV28
d_gene: -
j_gene: TRBJ2-7
len: 14
CDR3aa: CASSFRGFSYEQYF
CDR3nt: TGTGCCAGCAGTTTCAGGGGTTTCTCCTACGAGCAGTACTTC

abundance: -
v_gene: TRBV27
d_gene: TRBD1
j_gene: TRBJ1-2
len: 15
CDR3aa: CASSSREGGSFGYTF
CDR3nt: TGTGCCAGCAGTTCCCGGGAAGGGGGCTCTTTCGGCTACACCTTC

abundance: once
v_gene: TRBV7-2
d_gene: -
j_gene: TRBJ2-3
len: 12
CDR3aa: CASSHGGDTQYF
CDR3nt: TGTGCCAGCAGCCATGGAGGAGATACGCAGTATTTT

abundance: -
v_gene: TRBV6-2/TRBV6-3
d_gene: TRBD1
j_gene: TRBJ2-2
len: 16
CDR3aa: CASSNHLGQGGGELFF
CDR3nt: TGTGCCAGCAGCAACCACTTAGGACAGGGCGGCGGGGAGCTGTTTTTT

abundance: -
v_gene: TRBV24-1
d_gene: TRBD1
j_gene: TRBJ1-2
len: 14
CDR3aa: CATSDPGQGIGYTF
CDR3nt: TGTGCCACCAGTGACCCGGGACAGGGGATAGGCTACACCTTC

abundance: -
v_gene: TRBV18
d_gene: TRBD1
j_gene: TRBJ2-3
len: 14
CDR3aa: CASSLDRGKNTQYF
CDR3nt: TGTGCCAGCTCCTTAGACAGGGGGAAGAATACGCAGTATTTT

abundance: -
v_gene: TRBV7-9
d_gene: -
j_gene: TRBJ1-3
len: 16
CDR3aa: CASSPSTGRRGNTIYF
CDR3nt: TGTGCCAGCAGCCCGAGCACAGGGCGACGCGGAAACACCATATATTTT

abundance: few
v_gene: TRBV5-1
d_gene: -
j_gene: TRBJ1-5
len: 13
CDR3aa: CASSLEVQGTKHF
CDR3nt: TGCGCCAGCAGCTTGGAGGTGCAGGGCACGAAGCATTTT

abundance: -
v_gene: TRBV4-1
d_gene: TRBD2
j_gene: TRBJ2-5
len: 13
CDR3aa: CASSLGLQETQYF
CDR3nt: TGCGCCAGCAGCCTGGGACTACAAGAGACCCAGTACTTC

abundance: -
v_gene: TRBV5-1
d_gene: -
j_gene: TRBJ1-4
len: 15
CDR3aa: CASSIGQLANEKLFF
CDR3nt: TGCGCCAGCAGCATAGGACAGTTGGCTAATGAAAAACTGTTTTTT

abundance: few
v_gene: TRBV7-6
d_gene: TRBD1
j_gene: TRBJ1-1
len: 16
CDR3aa: CASSLGTGGMNTEAFF
CDR3nt: TGTGCCAGCAGCTTAGGGACAGGGGGGATGAACACTGAAGCTTTCTTT

abundance: -
v_gene: TRBV5-6
d_gene: -
j_gene: TRBJ1-4
len: 14
CDR3aa: CASSLTGMREKLFF
CDR3nt: TGTGCCAGCAGCTTGACAGGGATGAGGGAAAAACTGTTTTTT

abundance: -
v_gene: TRBV27
d_gene: -
j_gene: TRBJ2-5
len: 13
CDR3aa: CASSPRDVETQYF
CDR3nt: TGTGCCAGCAGCCCCAGGGATGTGGAGACCCAGTACTTC

abundance: -
v_gene: TRBV6-5
d_gene: TRBD2
j_gene: TRBJ2-1
len: 13
CDR3aa: CASWRRGEGEQFF
CDR3nt: TGTGCCAGCTGGAGGCGGGGGGAGGGTGAGCAGTTCTTC

abundance: once
v_gene: TRBV7-2
d_gene: TRBD2
j_gene: TRBJ2-5
len: 17
CDR3aa: CASSLGMSSGPQETQYF
CDR3nt: TGTGCCAGCAGCTTAGGGATGTCTAGCGGGCCACAAGAGACCCAGTACTTC

abundance: -
v_gene: TRBV27
d_gene: TRBD1
j_gene: TRBJ1-4
len: 15
CDR3aa: CASSLRQGAREKLFF
CDR3nt: TGTGCCAGCAGCCTAAGACAGGGGGCGCGGGAAAAACTGTTTTTT

abundance: -
v_gene: TRBV6-5
d_gene: -
j_gene: TRBJ1-5
len: 13
CDR3aa: CATHQSGNQPQHF
CDR3nt: TGTGCCACCCATCAGTCTGGCAATCAGCCCCAGCATTTT

abundance: -
v_gene: TRBV9
d_gene: TRBD2
j_gene: TRBJ2-3
len: 15
CDR3aa: CASSVATGRTDTQYF
CDR3nt: TGTGCCAGCAGCGTCGCTACCGGGAGGACAGATACGCAGTATTTT

abundance: -
v_gene: TRBV7-6
d_gene: TRBD2
j_gene: TRBJ2-1
len: 15
CDR3aa: CASSSGLAGADEQFF
CDR3nt: TGTGCCAGCAGCTCGGGACTAGCGGGAGCCGATGAGCAGTTCTTC

abundance: -
v_gene: TRBV13
d_gene: -
j_gene: TRBJ2-5
len: 15
CDR3aa: CASSLIQRGGETQYF
CDR3nt: TGTGCCAGCAGCTTAATTCAAAGGGGTGGGGAGACCCAGTACTTC

abundance: -
v_gene: TRBV10-2
d_gene: TRBD2
j_gene: TRBJ2-3
len: 19
CDR3aa: CASSLTSGGAGGTSDTQYF
CDR3nt: TGCGCCAGCAGTCTGACTAGCGGGGGGGCCGGAGGGACTTCAGATACGCAGTATTTT

abundance: few
v_gene: TRBV4-1
d_gene: TRBD1
j_gene: TRBJ1-1
len: 16
CDR3aa: CASSRRQGIGITEAFF
CDR3nt: TGCGCCAGCAGCCGACGACAGGGTATAGGGATCACTGAAGCTTTCTTT

abundance: few
v_gene: TRBV5-5
d_gene: -
j_gene: TRBJ1-5
len: 15
CDR3aa: CASSWGANSNQPQHF
CDR3nt: TGTGCCAGCAGCTGGGGCGCGAATAGCAATCAGCCCCAGCATTTT

abundance: -
v_gene: TRBV20-1
d_gene: -
j_gene: TRBJ1-6
len: 12
CDR3aa: CSASRVDSPLHF
CDR3nt: TGCAGTGCCAGTCGGGTGGATTCACCCCTCCACTTT

abundance: -
v_gene: TRBV28
d_gene: -
j_gene: TRBJ2-1
len: 14
CDR3aa: CATEKVEGYNEQFF
CDR3nt: TGTGCCACCGAAAAAGTGGAGGGTTACAATGAGCAGTTCTTC

abundance: many
v_gene: TRBV6-5
d_gene: -
j_gene: TRBJ1-3
len: 15
CDR3aa: CASRRNLLSGNTIYF
CDR3nt: TGTGCCAGCAGGAGAAATCTACTCTCTGGAAACACCATATATTTT

abundance: -
v_gene: TRBV19
d_gene: TRBD2
j_gene: TRBJ2-2
len: 13
CDR3aa: CASSLLATGELFF
CDR3nt: TGTGCCAGTAGTTTACTAGCGACCGGGGAGCTGTTTTTT

abundance: -
v_gene: TRBV9
d_gene: -
j_gene: TRBJ2-4
len: 13
CDR3aa: CASSVATGGIQYF
CDR3nt: TGTGCCAGCAGCGTAGCTACTGGTGGCATTCAGTACTTC

abundance: once
v_gene: TRBV15
d_gene: TRBD1
j_gene: TRBJ2-3
len: 14
CDR3aa: CAIDRGRGWDTQYF
CDR3nt: TGTGCCATAGACAGGGGGAGGGGTTGGGATACGCAGTATTTT

abundance: -
v_gene: TRBV6-2/TRBV6-3
d_gene: TRBD2
j_gene: TRBJ2-2
len: 14
CDR3aa: CASSLAGGAGELFF
CDR3nt: TGTGCCAGCAGTTTAGCGGGAGGAGCCGGGGAGCTGTTTTTT

abundance: many
v_gene: TRBV9
d_gene: -
j_gene: TRBJ1-2
len: 13
CDR3aa: CASSEAGDYGYTF
CDR3nt: TGTGCCAGCAGCGAGGCAGGGGACTATGGCTACACCTTC

abundance: -
v_gene: TRBV7-2
d_gene: -
j_gene: TRBJ1-2
len: 13
CDR3aa: CASSLSGDYGYTF
CDR3nt: TGTGCCAGCAGCTTATCGGGTGACTATGGCTACACCTTC

abundance: few
v_gene: TRBV29-1
d_gene: TRBD1
j_gene: TRBJ1-4
len: 14
CDR3aa: CSVTRTGDAGKLFF
CDR3nt: TGCAGCGTCACCCGGACAGGAGATGCCGGGAAACTGTTTTTT

abundance: -
v_gene: TRBV10-3
d_gene: TRBD1
j_gene: TRBJ2-1
len: 14
CDR3aa: CAISGHRGYNEQFF
CDR3nt: TGTGCCATCAGTGGGCACAGGGGTTACAATGAGCAGTTCTTC

abundance: -
v_gene: TRBV15
d_gene: TRBD2
j_gene: TRBJ2-3
len: 17
CDR3aa: CATSRDPSGGPPDTQYF
CDR3nt: TGTGCCACCAGCAGAGACCCTAGCGGGGGGCCCCCAGATACGCAGTATTTT

abundance: -
v_gene: TRBV11-2
d_gene: -
j_gene: TRBJ2-2
len: 16
CDR3aa: CASSLLSQGWTGELFF
CDR3nt: TGTGCCAGCAGCTTACTATCCCAGGGGTGGACCGGGGAGCTGTTTTTT

abundance: -
v_gene: TRBV29-1
d_gene: TRBD1
j_gene: TRBJ1-4
len: 15
CDR3aa: CSVEERDSSNEKLFF
CDR3nt: TGCAGCGTTGAAGAACGGGACAGTTCAAATGAAAAACTGTTTTTT

abundance: -
v_gene: TRBV4-1
d_gene: TRBD1
j_gene: TRBJ2-5
len: 15
CDR3aa: CASSPRTGGGETQYF
CDR3nt: TGCGCCAGCAGCCCACGGACAGGGGGCGGGGAGACCCAGTACTTC